This T cell receptor (beta chain) came from a study of shared clonotypes between healthy human individuals. CDR1 is KGHSH, CDR2 LQKENI, per germline. The length of the CDR3 is 15 residues. V was pared by 3 bases and J by 1 base, with 5 bases of the junction left unmatched. The protocol was immunoSEQ multiplex PCR, while the TCRdb copy is restricted to in-frame clones and leaves out a portion. The table lists 2,500,000 or so clones, 85% to 95% of them singletons, with about 0.36% in the top ten. CD4+ cells were split into CD45RA+ naive and CD45RA-negative memory subsets. V gene TRBV18 combines with J gene TRBJ2-5, with 7 positions matching TRBD2. The sequenced sample was naive CD4+ T cells from PBMCs. Subset: CD45RA+ positively selected. This TCR came from a man between 18 and 29 years old in good health. Some clones in this sample may be carry-over from other donors' samples. CDR3 loop: CASSPPGLPQETQYF. The CDR3, as DNA: TGTGCCAGCTCACCTCCGGGACTACCCCAAGAGACCCAGTACTTC.